The 23 T cell receptor beta chains reported below all come from one sample, sequenced in a study of blood T cell repertoires in COVID-19. Produced via immunoSEQ multiplex PCR; TCRdb's table is partial and in-frame only. Of 25,000 to 35,000 clones listed, about four fifths were seen once; the top ten hold about 42%. Sequencing was carried out using peripheral blood. The source of these receptors is a woman aged 80 or over with acute or convalescent COVID-19.

The genes are TRBV6-5 and TRBJ1-6; D is unresolved. The CDR3 spans 16 residues. Trimming removed 1 base from V and 7 bases from J, with 14 bases in between. The germline CDR1 and CDR2 sequences are MNHEY and SVGAGI. CDR3 region: CASSYWEGIGNSPLHF. In DNA, the CDR3 is TGTGCCAGCAGTTACTGGGAGGGCATCGGGAATTCACCCCTCCACTTT.

The chain couples TRBV11-2 to TRBJ2-4, with TRBD2 identical over 7 bases. The CDR3 sequence is 13 residues long. With 5 bases clipped from V and 10 bases from J, the junction kept 8 bases outside the gene matches. Germline assignment: CDR1 SGHAT and CDR2 FQNNGV. This chain's CDR3 is CASSPVGGGIQYF. Written as DNA, the CDR3 is TGTGCCAGCAGCCCAGTTGGGGGAGGGATTCAGTACTTC.

Turning to this clone: The sample holds other DNA sequences that translate to the same CDR3. The rearrangement links TRBV19 to TRBJ1-1; D perhaps matches TRBD1 (5 bases). The CDR3 spans 13 residues. V was clipped by 4 bases and J by 4 bases, with 10 bases between them. The V gene's germline CDR1 is LNHDA and CDR2 SQIVND (reference sequence). The CDR3 DNA reads TGTGCCAGTAGTACCCAGGGAGGCACTGAAGCTTTCTTT. This translates into CASSTQGGTEAFF.

The chain employs TRBV24-1 and TRBJ1-2, with unresolved D. The CDR3 sequence is 15 residues long. The germline CDR1 and CDR2 sequences are KGHDR and SFDVKD. Trimming pared 3 bases from V and 2 bases from J, leaving 12 bases between. CDR3 DNA: TGTGCCACCAGTGATGGGATTGGGAGCAACTATGGCTACACCTTC. The encoded protein is CATSDGIGSNYGYTF.

This clone was seen only once. The chain is built from TRBV30 and TRBJ2-1, with D uncertain. Germline CDR1 and CDR2: GTSNPN and SVGIG (reference sequence). The V and J ends lost 3 bases and 2 bases respectively, with 11 bases between them. This CDR3 is 14 amino acids long. CDR3 protein: CAWRTESPYNEQFF. The CDR3 nucleotides read TGTGCCTGGAGAACAGAAAGCCCCTACAATGAGCAGTTCTTC.

This clone was seen only once. CDR3 coding DNA: TGTGCCTGGAGGGGGAGGAGCTCCTACGAGCAGTACTTC. This sequence encodes CAWRGRSSYEQYF. V is TRBV30 and J is TRBJ2-7; D may be TRBD2 (6 bases). Germline lookup yields CDR1 GTSNPN and CDR2 SVGIG (reference sequence). The length of the CDR3 is 13 residues. V was cut by 3 bases and J by 0 bases, with 9 bases left in between.

This clone was counted once. V usage is TRBV5-1 and J usage is TRBJ2-5, with 10 bases fitting TRBD2. CDR3 length equals 14 residues. J lost 4 bases, V lost 4 bases, and 4 bases had no gene match. The germline CDR1 and CDR2 sequences are SGHRS and YFSETQ. This CDR3 reads CASSPRTSGETQYF. The DNA of the CDR3 is TGCGCCAGCAGCCCAAGGACTAGCGGAGAGACCCAGTACTTC.

This clone has just one count. The gene calls are TRBV3-1 (or the pseudogene TRBV3-2) and TRBJ1-2; a possible D gene is TRBD1 (5 bases). V gave up 2 bases and J gave up 5 bases, with 15 bases separating them. The CDR3 runs to 15 residues. Germline CDR1 and CDR2: LGHDT and YNNKEL (reference sequence). CDR3 nucleotides: TGTGCCAGCAGCCAAAAAAGGGGCGGACCTTATGGCTACACCTTC. Its translation is CASSQKRGGPYGYTF.

This rearrangement joins TRBV7-2 to TRBJ1-1; D call uncertain. V lost 2 bases, J lost 4 bases, and 14 bases lay in between. This CDR3 is built from 15 residues. Germline CDR1 is SGHTA and CDR2 is FQGNSA. The CDR3 protein is CASSLNAGWLTEAFF. The CDR3 DNA reads TGTGCCAGCAGCTTAAATGCCGGGTGGCTCACTGAAGCTTTCTTT.

V usage is TRBV2 and J usage is TRBJ1-5; the match to TRBD1 covers 8 bases. The CDR3 has 14 residues. Germline values: CDR1 SNHLY, CDR2 FYNNEI. J gave up 6 bases and V 10 bases, and 11 bases lay outside the gene matches. The CDR3 DNA follows: TGTGCCACCTCCCCGACAGGGGCGCGTCAGCCCCAGCATTTT. Translated, it gives CATSPTGARQPQHF. Using reference TRBV2 and TRBJ1-5 for the parts outside the CDR3, the full variable domain is EPEVTQTPSHQVTQMGQEVILRCVPISNHLYFYWYRQILGQKVEFLVSFYNNEISEKSEIFDDQFSVERPDGSNFTLKIRSTKLEDSAMYFCATSPTGARQPQHFGDGTRLSIL.

The rearrangement joins TRBV28 to TRBJ2-5, with 12 bases lining up with TRBD1. The junction had 9 bases not matched to a gene; V was cut back by 5 bases and J by 5 bases. This CDR3 has 16 residues. Germline V lookup: CDR1 MDHEN, CDR2 SYDVKM. CDR3 region: CASSPRGTGGTETQYF. The DNA for the CDR3 is TGTGCCAGCAGTCCCAGGGGGACAGGGGGCACGGAGACCCAGTACTTC.

The J gene is TRBJ2-3, the V gene TRBV19; 8 bases agree with TRBD2. Germline values: CDR1 LNHDA, CDR2 SQIVND (reference sequence). Trimming at V came to 6 bases and at J to 0 bases, leaving 5 bases not matched to a gene. CDR3 length: 15 amino acids. The CDR3 sequence: CASSELAASTDTQYF. CDR3 in DNA: TGTGCCAGTAGCGAACTAGCGGCTAGCACAGATACGCAGTATTTT.

This clone was picked up one time. The V gene is TRBV6-5, the J gene TRBJ2-5; D perhaps matches TRBD1 (5 bases). Trimming took off 2 bases at V and 5 bases at J, with 12 bases between the two ends. This CDR3 is built from 14 residues. Germline CDR1 MNHEY, CDR2 SVGAGI. CDR3 nucleotide sequence: TGTGCCAGCAGTTACCGGCAGGGTGGGGAGACCCAGTACTTC. It specifies CASSYRQGGETQYF.

The chain links TRBV9 to TRBJ1-1; a weak D match, TRBD1 (5 bases). V lost 0 bases to trimming and J lost 0 bases, with 12 bases between them. Germline assignment: CDR1 SGDLS and CDR2 YYNGEE. The CDR3 extends over 16 amino acids. The CDR3 DNA reads as TGTGCCAGCAGCGTAGGTCCCGGGGGAATGAACACTGAAGCTTTCTTT. Translating it yields CASSVGPGGMNTEAFF.

The chain has TRBV7-2 and TRBJ2-7; the match to TRBD2 covers 7 bases. Germline V gives CDR1 SGHTA, CDR2 FQGNSA. The CDR3 sequence is 15 residues long. Trimming removed 3 bases from V and 0 bases from J; junction bases left unmatched: 5. The CDR3 reads CASSLKRGSSYEQYF. CDR3 bases: TGTGCCAGCAGCTTGAAGCGGGGAAGCTCCTACGAGCAGTACTTC.

This chain joins TRBV6-6 and TRBJ1-2; 11 bases are shared with TRBD1. The CDR3 spans 15 residues. V dropped 0 bases and J dropped 4; count of bases not matched to a gene: 1. Germline values: CDR1 MNHNY, CDR2 SVGAGI (reference sequence). CDR3 sequence: CASSYSGTGGYGYTF. The CDR3 DNA is TGTGCCAGCAGTTACTCGGGGACAGGGGGCTATGGCTACACCTTC.

This chain uses TRBV5-1 with TRBJ2-7; D might be TRBD2 (6 bases). The CDR3 extends over 15 amino acids. Germline V gives CDR1 SGHRS, CDR2 YFSETQ. The germline V and J ends were trimmed by 0 bases and 1 base, with 11 bases remaining between them. The chain's CDR3 is CASSLGISGSYEQYF. DNA of the CDR3: TGCGCCAGCAGCTTGGGCATTAGCGGTTCCTACGAGCAGTACTTC.

J is TRBJ1-6 and V is TRBV9; no firm D call. Germline assignment: CDR1 SGDLS and CDR2 YYNGEE. The CDR3 totals 15 residues. Deletions cut 0 bases from V and 7 bases from J, with 11 bases between. CDR3 amino acids: CASSVAPSLNSPLHF. CDR3 DNA: TGTGCCAGCAGCGTAGCCCCCTCCCTCAATTCACCCCTCCACTTT.

The chain combines TRBV4-2 with TRBJ1-5; unclear D gene. The CDR3 is 16 amino acids. Germline CDR1 LGHNA, CDR2 YNFKEQ. V lost 0 bases, J lost 5 bases, and 14 bases lay in between. Written as DNA, the CDR3 is TGTGCCAGCAGCCAAGAGGGTCTGATACAGTATCAGCCCCAGCATTTT. Residues: CASSQEGLIQYQPQHF.

The chain employs TRBV19 and TRBJ2-5; D not resolved. Germline assignment: CDR1 LNHDA and CDR2 SQIVND (reference sequence). V shed 1 base and J shed 1 base, with 16 bases lying between them. The CDR3 runs 17 residues. CDR3 DNA: TGTGCCAGTAGTATAGGTACTGGCATGTGGAGCCAAGAGACCCAGTACTTC. Translating it yields CASSIGTGMWSQETQYF. Based on the CDR3 plus reference TRBV19 and TRBJ2-5, the full variable domain is DGGITQSPKYLFRKEGQNVTLSCEQNLNHDAMYWYRQDPGQGLRLIYYSQIVNDFQKGDIAEGYSVSREKKESFPLTVTSAQKNPTAFYLCASSIGTGMWSQETQYFGPGTRLLVL.

The CDR3 loop is CASSHRWLAGNNEQFF. Here the CDR3 DNA reads TGTGCCAGCAGCCACCGATGGCTAGCGGGGAACAATGAGCAGTTCTTC. The chain employs TRBV5-6 and TRBJ2-1; TRBD2 agrees at 9 bases. CDR1 is SGHDT and CDR2 is YYEEEE in the germline V gene. CDR3 length equals 16 residues. Germline trimming cut 4 bases from V and 5 bases from J; bases unmatched to any gene: 10. Based on the CDR3 plus reference TRBV5-6 and TRBJ2-1, the full variable domain is DAGVTQSPTHLIKTRGQQVTLRCSPKSGHDTVSWYQQALGQGPQFIFQYYEEEERQRGNFPDRFSGHQFPNYSSELNVNALLLGDSALYLCASSHRWLAGNNEQFFGPGTRLTVL.

The chain has TRBV14 and TRBJ2-1; 8 nucleotides match TRBD2. The CDR3 runs 15 residues. Germline V gene lookup returns CDR1 SGHDN and CDR2 FVKESK. The trim removed 4 bases at V and 6 bases at J, leaving 8 bases unmatched. For the CDR3, the DNA is TGTGCCAGCAGCCCCATTGCTAGCGGGTTCAATGAGCAGTTCTTC. Amino acids: CASSPIASGFNEQFF. Drawing the rest from reference TRBV14 and TRBJ2-1, the complete variable domain is EAGVTQFPSHSVIEKGQTVTLRCDPISGHDNLYWYRRVMGKEIKFLLHFVKESKQDESGMPNNRFLAERTGGTYSTLKVQPAELEDSGVYFCASSPIASGFNEQFFGPGTRLTVL.

V gene TRBV28 combines with J gene TRBJ1-4; D is possibly TRBD1 (5 bases). V dropped 6 bases and J dropped 8 bases, with 19 bases sitting between them. CDR1 MDHEN and CDR2 SYDVKM come from the germline V gene. The CDR3 consists of 15 residues. The CDR3 DNA sequence: TGTGCCAGCAGCTCCCCCCAGGGCGGGGCAGAAAAACTGTTTTTT. It codes for CASSSPQGGAEKLFF.